This TCR beta chain emerged from a study of blood T cells in healthy people across ages. In its sample, this clonotype was seen a few times. Together with a sample-barcoded 5' primer, a J-beta primer mix was included in a second PCR lasting about 6 to 12 cycles. One entry per CDR3 protein results from TCRdb running MiXCR on the 5' RACE reads. The top ten hold approximately 40% of the sample, which has roughly 800,000 distinct CDR3 sequences, approximately 53% seen once. The sequencing sample was made of blood. This receptor was obtained from an elderly man in good health.

The CDR3 coding sequence is TGTGCCAGCAGCAACCTCGGCTCCTACAATGAGCAGTTCTTC. This sequence encodes CASSNLGSYNEQFF. The gene calls are TRBV6-1 and TRBJ2-1; D remains unclear. The CDR3 loop spans 14 amino acids. Trimming pared 6 bases from V and 0 bases from J, leaving 9 bases between. Looked up from germline, CDR1 is MNHNS and CDR2 is SASEGT.